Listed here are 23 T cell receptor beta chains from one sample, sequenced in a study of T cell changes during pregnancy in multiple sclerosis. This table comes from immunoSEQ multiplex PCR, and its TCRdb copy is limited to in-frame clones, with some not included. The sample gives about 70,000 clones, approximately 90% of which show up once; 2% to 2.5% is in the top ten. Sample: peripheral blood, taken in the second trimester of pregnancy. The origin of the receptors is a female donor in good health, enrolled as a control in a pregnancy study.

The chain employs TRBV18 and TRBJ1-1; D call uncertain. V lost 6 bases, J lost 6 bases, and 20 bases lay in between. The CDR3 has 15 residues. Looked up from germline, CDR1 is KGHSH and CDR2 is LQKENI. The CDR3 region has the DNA TGTGCCAGCTCCCGGACCGGGAAGCCGGGCCCTGAAGCTTTCTTT. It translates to CASSRTGKPGPEAFF.

The CDR3 sequence is CASSQYYRTSPLHF. For the CDR3, the DNA is TGCGCCAGCAGCCAATATTACAGAACCTCACCCCTCCACTTT. This rearrangement joins TRBV4-3 to TRBJ1-6; unclear D gene. CDR1 is LGHNA and CDR2 is YSLEER in the germline V gene. The CDR3 runs 14 residues. Trimming left V 2 bases short and J 10 bases short, with 12 bases between.

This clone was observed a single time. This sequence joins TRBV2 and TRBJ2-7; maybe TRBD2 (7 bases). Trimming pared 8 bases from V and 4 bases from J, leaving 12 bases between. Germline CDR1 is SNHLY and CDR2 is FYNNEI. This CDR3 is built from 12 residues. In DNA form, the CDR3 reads TGTGCCAGCCGGGGGGCGCCATACGAGCAGTACTTC. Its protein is CASRGAPYEQYF.

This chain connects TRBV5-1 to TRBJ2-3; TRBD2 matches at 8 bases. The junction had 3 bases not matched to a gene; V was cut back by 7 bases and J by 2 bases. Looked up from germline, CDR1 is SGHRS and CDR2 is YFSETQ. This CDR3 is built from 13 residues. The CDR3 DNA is TGCGCCAGCCAGCGGGGGCTCACAGATACGCAGTATTTT. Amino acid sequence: CASQRGLTDTQYF.

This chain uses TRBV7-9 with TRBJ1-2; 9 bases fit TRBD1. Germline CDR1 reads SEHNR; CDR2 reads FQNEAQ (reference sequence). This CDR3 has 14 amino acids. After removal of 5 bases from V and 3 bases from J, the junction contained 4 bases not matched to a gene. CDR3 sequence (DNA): TGTGCCAGCAGCGGGGACAGGGATGACTATGGCTACACCTTC. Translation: CASSGDRDDYGYTF.

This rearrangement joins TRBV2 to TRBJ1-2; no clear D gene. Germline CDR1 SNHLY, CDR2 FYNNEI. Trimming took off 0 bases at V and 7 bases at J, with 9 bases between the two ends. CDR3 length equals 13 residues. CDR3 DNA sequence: TGTGCCAGCAGTGAAGCGAAGGGAGGTGGCTACACCTTC. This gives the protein CASSEAKGGGYTF. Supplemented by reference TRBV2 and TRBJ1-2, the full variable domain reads EPEVTQTPSHQVTQMGQEVILRCVPISNHLYFYWYRQILGQKVEFLVSFYNNEISEKSEIFDDQFSVERPDGSNFTLKIRSTKLEDSAMYFCASSEAKGGGYTFGSGTRLTVV.

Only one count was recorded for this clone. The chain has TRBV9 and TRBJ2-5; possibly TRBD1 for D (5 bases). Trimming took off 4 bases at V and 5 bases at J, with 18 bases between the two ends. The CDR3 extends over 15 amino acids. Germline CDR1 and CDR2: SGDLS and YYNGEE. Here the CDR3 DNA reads TGTGCCAGCAGCTCTGGGCAGGGATTAGGGGAGACCCAGTACTTC. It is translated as CASSSGQGLGETQYF.

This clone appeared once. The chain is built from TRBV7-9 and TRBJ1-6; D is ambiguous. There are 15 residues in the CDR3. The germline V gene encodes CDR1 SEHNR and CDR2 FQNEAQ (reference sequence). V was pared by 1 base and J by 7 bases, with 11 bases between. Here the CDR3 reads CASSLDRGRNSPLHF. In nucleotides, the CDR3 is TGTGCCAGCAGCTTAGACCGGGGTAGGAATTCACCCCTCCACTTT.

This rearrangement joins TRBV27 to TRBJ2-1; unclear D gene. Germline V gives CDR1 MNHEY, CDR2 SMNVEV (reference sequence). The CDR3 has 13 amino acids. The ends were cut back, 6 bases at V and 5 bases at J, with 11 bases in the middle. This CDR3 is CASSPGPNNEQFF. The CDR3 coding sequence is TGTGCCAGCAGCCCCGGTCCAAACAATGAGCAGTTCTTC.

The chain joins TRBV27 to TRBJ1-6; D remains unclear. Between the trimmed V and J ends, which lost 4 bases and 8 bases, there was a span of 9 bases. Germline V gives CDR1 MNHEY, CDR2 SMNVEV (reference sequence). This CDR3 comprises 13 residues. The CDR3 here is CASSSTTYSPLHF. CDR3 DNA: TGTGCCAGCAGTTCTACTACTTATTCACCCCTCCACTTT.

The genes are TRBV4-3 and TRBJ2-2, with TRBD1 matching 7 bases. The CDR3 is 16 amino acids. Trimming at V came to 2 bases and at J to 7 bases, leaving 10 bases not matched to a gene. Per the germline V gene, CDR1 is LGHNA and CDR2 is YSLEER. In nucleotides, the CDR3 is TGCGCCAGCAGCCAACTAGAGGGGGCGCCTGGCGGGGAGCTGTTTTTT. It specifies CASSQLEGAPGGELFF.

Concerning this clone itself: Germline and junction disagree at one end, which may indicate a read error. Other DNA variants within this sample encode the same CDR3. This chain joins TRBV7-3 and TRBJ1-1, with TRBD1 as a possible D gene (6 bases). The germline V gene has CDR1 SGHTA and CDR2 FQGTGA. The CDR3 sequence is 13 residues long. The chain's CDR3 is CASSLDSFTEAFF. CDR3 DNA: TGTGCCAGCAGCTTGGACAGCTTCACTGAGGCTTTCTTT.

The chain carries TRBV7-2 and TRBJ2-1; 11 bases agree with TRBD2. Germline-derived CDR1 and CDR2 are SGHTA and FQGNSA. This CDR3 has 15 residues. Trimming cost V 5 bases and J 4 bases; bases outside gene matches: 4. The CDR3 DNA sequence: TGTGCCAGCAGCCAGACTAGCGGGGTTTACAATGAGCAGTTCTTC. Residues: CASSQTSGVYNEQFF.

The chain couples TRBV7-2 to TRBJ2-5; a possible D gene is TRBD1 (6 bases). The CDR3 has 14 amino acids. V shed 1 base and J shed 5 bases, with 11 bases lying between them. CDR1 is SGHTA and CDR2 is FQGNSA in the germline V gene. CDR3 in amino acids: CASSLGDNRETQYF. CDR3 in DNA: TGTGCCAGCAGCTTAGGGGACAACCGGGAGACCCAGTACTTC.

CDR3 sequence: CSVEISGYDEKLFF. CDR3 DNA: TGCAGCGTTGAGATTTCAGGGTATGATGAAAAACTGTTTTTT. The chain links TRBV29-1 to TRBJ1-4; maybe TRBD1 (5 bases). The CDR3 extends over 14 amino acids. From germline, CDR1 is SQVTM and CDR2 ANQGSEA. The V end lost 3 bases, the J end lost 6 bases, and 14 bases lay between the germline ends. Filled out from reference TRBV29-1 and TRBJ1-4, the complete variable domain reads SAVISQKPSRDICQRGTSLTIQCQVDSQVTMMFWYRQQPGQSLTLIATANQGSEATYESGFVIDKFPISRPNLTFSTLTVSNMSPEDSSIYLCSVEISGYDEKLFFGSGTQLSVL.

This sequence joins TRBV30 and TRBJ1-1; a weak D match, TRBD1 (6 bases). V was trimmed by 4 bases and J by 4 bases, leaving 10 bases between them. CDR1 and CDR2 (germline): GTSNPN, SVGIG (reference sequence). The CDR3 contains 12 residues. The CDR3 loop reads CAWKGRGTEAFF. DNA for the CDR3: TGTGCCTGGAAGGGCAGGGGCACTGAAGCTTTCTTT.

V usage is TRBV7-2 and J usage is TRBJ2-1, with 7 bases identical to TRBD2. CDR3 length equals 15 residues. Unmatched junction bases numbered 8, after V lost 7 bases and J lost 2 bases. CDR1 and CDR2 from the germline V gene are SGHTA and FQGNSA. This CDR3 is CASTSHGGTYNEQFF. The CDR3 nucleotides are TGTGCCAGCACCTCCCACGGGGGGACCTACAATGAGCAGTTCTTC. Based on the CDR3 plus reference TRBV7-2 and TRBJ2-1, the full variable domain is GAGVSQSPSNKVTEKGKDVELRCDPISGHTALYWYRQSLGQGLEFLIYFQGNSAPDKSGLPSDRFSAERTGGSVSTLTIQRTQQEDSAVYLCASTSHGGTYNEQFFGPGTRLTVL.

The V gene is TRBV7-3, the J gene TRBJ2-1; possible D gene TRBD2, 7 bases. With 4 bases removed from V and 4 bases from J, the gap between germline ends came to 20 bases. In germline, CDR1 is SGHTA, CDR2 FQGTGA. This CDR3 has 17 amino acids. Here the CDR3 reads CASSSVLGGAAYNEQFF. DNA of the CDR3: TGTGCCAGCAGCTCGGTGCTGGGGGGGGCCGCTTACAATGAGCAGTTCTTC.

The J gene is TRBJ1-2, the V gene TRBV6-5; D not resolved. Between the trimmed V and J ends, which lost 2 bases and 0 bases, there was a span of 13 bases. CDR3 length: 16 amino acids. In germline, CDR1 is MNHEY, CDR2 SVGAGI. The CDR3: CASSYDSRPTNYGYTF. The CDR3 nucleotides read TGTGCCAGCAGTTACGACTCCCGGCCTACTAACTATGGCTACACCTTC.

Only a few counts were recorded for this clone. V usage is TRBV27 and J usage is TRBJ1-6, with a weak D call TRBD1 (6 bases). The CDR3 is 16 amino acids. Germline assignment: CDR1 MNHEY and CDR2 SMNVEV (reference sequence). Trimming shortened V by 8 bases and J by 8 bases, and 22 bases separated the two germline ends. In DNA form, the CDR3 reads TGTGCCAGCGCCGACGTGGGGGCAGGCCATCATTCACCCCTCCACTTT. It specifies CASADVGAGHHSPLHF.

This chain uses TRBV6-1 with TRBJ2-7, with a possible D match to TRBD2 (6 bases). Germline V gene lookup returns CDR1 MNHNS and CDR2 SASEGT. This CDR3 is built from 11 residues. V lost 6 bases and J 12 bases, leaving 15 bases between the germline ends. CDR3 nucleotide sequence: TGTGCCAGCAGCCCCGGGACTCTCCGGTACTTC. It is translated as CASSPGTLRYF.

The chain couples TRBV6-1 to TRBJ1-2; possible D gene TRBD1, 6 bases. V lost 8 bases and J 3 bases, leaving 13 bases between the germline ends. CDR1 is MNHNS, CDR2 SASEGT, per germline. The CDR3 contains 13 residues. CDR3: CASVYGGHYGYTF. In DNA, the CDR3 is TGTGCCAGCGTTTATGGGGGCCACTATGGCTACACCTTC.

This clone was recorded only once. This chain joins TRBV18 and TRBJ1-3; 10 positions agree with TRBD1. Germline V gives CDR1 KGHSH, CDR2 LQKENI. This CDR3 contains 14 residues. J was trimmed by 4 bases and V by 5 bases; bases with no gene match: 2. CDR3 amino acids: CASSSTGGGNTIYF. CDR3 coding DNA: TGTGCCAGCTCATCGACAGGGGGCGGAAACACCATATATTTT.